Shown below are 11 T cell receptor beta chains from a single sample sequenced in a study of identical twins. Using its own MiXCR run on the 5' RACE reads, TCRdb lists one record per CDR3 protein. Here the sample spans under 350,000 distinct CDR3 sequences, roughly 9% being singletons. These data were also reused for a study on yellow fever vaccine responses in identical twins.

The sample was CD8+ T cells sorted from blood. The receptors derive from a young woman in good health.

The chain links TRBV6-4 to TRBJ2-3; TRBD2 matches at 7 bases. Trimming took 6 bases from V and 2 from J; bases not matched to a gene: 14. The CDR3 has 17 amino acids. Germline V gene sequence: CDR1 MRHNA, CDR2 SNTAGT. This CDR3 is CASSRPTQRDITDTQYF. In DNA, the CDR3 is TGTGCCAGCAGCAGGCCGACTCAGCGGGATATCACAGATACGCAGTATTTT.

As concerns this clonotype: This could be a read error, since a much larger clone is one nucleotide away. The genes are TRBV20-1 and TRBJ2-4, with TRBD2 matching 11 bases. Germline values: CDR1 DFQATT, CDR2 SNEGSKA (reference sequence). The CDR3 covers 16 residues. The ends lost 3 bases at V and 11 bases at J; junction bases unmatched: 15. CDR3 in amino acids: CSARSGGTSGPNVQYF. CDR3 nucleotides: TGCAGTGCTAGGAGCGGGGGGACTAGCGGCCCTAATGTTCAGTACTTC.

Many counts were recorded for this clonotype. The chain employs TRBV4-1 and TRBJ1-5, with D unresolved. V lost 0 bases and J lost 6, with 9 bases in between. This CDR3 spans 14 amino acids. The germline CDR1 and CDR2 sequences are MGHRA and YSYEKL. CDR3: CASSQEGGFQPQHF. CDR3 DNA: TGCGCCAGCAGCCAAGAGGGCGGCTTTCAGCCCCAGCATTTT.

This clonotype showed up just a few times. The V and J genes are TRBV14 and TRBJ2-7; D is possibly TRBD1 (6 bases). The ends were cut back, 0 bases at V and 6 bases at J, with 18 bases in the middle. This CDR3 has 16 residues. Germline CDR1 SGHDN, CDR2 FVKESK. The CDR3 protein is CASSQDWPGAGREQYF. The CDR3 nucleotides read TGTGCCAGCAGCCAAGATTGGCCAGGGGCTGGCCGCGAGCAGTACTTC. Combining the CDR3 with reference TRBV14 and TRBJ2-7 gives the whole variable domain EAGVTQFPSHSVIEKGQTVTLRCDPISGHDNLYWYRRVMGKEIKFLLHFVKESKQDESGMPNNRFLAERTGGTYSTLKVQPAELEDSGVYFCASSQDWPGAGREQYFGPGTRLTVT.

This clonotype appeared a few times. This chain uses TRBV7-8 with TRBJ2-3; 10 bases line up with TRBD2. V lost 0 bases to trimming and J lost 5 bases; unmatched junction nucleotides: 14. This CDR3 contains 19 residues. In germline, CDR1 is SGHVS, CDR2 FQNEAQ. The CDR3 is CASSLASLSLAGDIDTQYF. CDR3 sequence (DNA): TGTGCCAGCAGCTTAGCCTCTTTGAGTCTAGCGGGAGATATAGATACGCAGTATTTT.

This clonotype occurred a few times. The genes are TRBV11-2 and TRBJ2-1, with D possibly being TRBD1 (5 bases). Germline CDR1 SGHAT, CDR2 FQNNGV. The V gene lost 4 bases and the J gene lost 5 bases, with 12 bases spanning the gap. The CDR3 is 14 amino acids. This chain's CDR3 is CASSYRTLNNEQFF. In DNA form, the CDR3 reads TGTGCCAGCAGCTATCGGACACTCAACAATGAGCAGTTCTTC.

This clonotype was picked up a small number of times. The CDR3 DNA follows: TGCGCCAGCAGCCAAGGTCCCGCGGGAGAGCCGCACAATGAGCAGTTCTTC. Protein product: CASSQGPAGEPHNEQFF. J is TRBJ2-1 and V is TRBV4-3, with TRBD2 matching over 7 bases. Germline assignment: CDR1 LGHNA and CDR2 YSLEER. The CDR3 sequence is 17 residues long. The junction had 11 bases not matched to a gene; V was cut back by 1 base and J by 5 bases.

There are many counts of this clonotype. At one end, the junction sequence differs from germline, possibly due to a read error. The rearrangement uses TRBV7-7 and TRBJ2-5, with D perhaps TRBD1 (8 bases). Germline values: CDR1 SSHAT, CDR2 FNYEAQ (reference sequence). CDR3 size: 17 residues. The CDR3 bases are TGTGCTAGCAGCTTAGCTGGACAGGGACTAATCCAAGAGACCCAGTACTTC. It translates to CASSLAGQGLIQETQYF.

Many counts were recorded for this clonotype. V gene TRBV28 combines with J gene TRBJ2-3; D uncertain. The germline CDR1 and CDR2 sequences are MDHEN and SYDVKM. The CDR3 is 15 amino acids. V was cut by 5 bases and J by 0 bases, with 12 bases left in between. DNA of the CDR3: TGTGCCAGCAGTCATGGGGTAGGAAGCACAGATACGCAGTATTTT. This sequence encodes CASSHGVGSTDTQYF.

V usage is TRBV2 and J usage is TRBJ1-1; D uncertain. V lost 8 bases to trimming and J lost 4 bases, with 11 bases between them. Per the germline V gene, CDR1 is SNHLY and CDR2 is FYNNEI. This CDR3 spans 12 amino acids. CDR3 residues: CASFRVTTEAFF. The CDR3 DNA sequence: TGTGCCAGCTTCCGGGTGACCACTGAAGCTTTCTTT.

There are many counts of this clonotype. The J gene is TRBJ2-3, the V gene TRBV6-6; D gene unclear. V dropped 2 bases and J dropped 4 bases, with 7 bases sitting between them. CDR3 size: 13 residues. Germline loops: CDR1 MNHNY, CDR2 SVGAGI (reference sequence). CDR3 amino acids: CASSYQFPDTQYF. The CDR3 DNA is TGTGCCAGCAGTTACCAGTTCCCAGATACGCAGTATTTT.